This TCR beta chain was observed in a study of Ad26.COV2.S vaccination and SARS-CoV-2 variants. Study information: Once, or twice with 56 days between doses, Ad26.COV2.S was given intramuscularly. Regarding the study as a whole: Higher spike-specific TCR breadth was found in vaccine recipients than in placebo recipients.

Notes on this clone: What it recognizes is unknown.

Treatment defined: roughly 19 received Ad26.COV2.S at low or high dose, single or two shots; 5 received placebo; per-sample allocation not given. Each sample was drawn 63 days after the first injection (of vaccine or placebo). This table comes from immunoSEQ multiplex PCR, and its TCRdb copy is limited to in-frame clones, with some not included. This table has a few hundred thousand clones, 80% to 95% appearing once. Germline V gene data show CDR1 as MDHEN and CDR2 as SYDVKM. The V end was cut by 6 bases, the J end by 7 bases, with 10 bases between. This CDR3 contains 13 residues. The chain is built from TRBV28 and TRBJ1-6, with D maybe TRBD1 (5 bases). The receptor was isolated from a person aged 18-65 years who received the Ad26.COV2.S COVID-19 vaccine or a placebo. Sequences were derived from peripheral blood, sampled in a trial of Ad26.COV2.S vaccine versus placebo. CDR3 DNA: TGTGCCAGCAGGACAGAATACAATTCACCCCTCCACTTT. This encodes CASRTEYNSPLHF.